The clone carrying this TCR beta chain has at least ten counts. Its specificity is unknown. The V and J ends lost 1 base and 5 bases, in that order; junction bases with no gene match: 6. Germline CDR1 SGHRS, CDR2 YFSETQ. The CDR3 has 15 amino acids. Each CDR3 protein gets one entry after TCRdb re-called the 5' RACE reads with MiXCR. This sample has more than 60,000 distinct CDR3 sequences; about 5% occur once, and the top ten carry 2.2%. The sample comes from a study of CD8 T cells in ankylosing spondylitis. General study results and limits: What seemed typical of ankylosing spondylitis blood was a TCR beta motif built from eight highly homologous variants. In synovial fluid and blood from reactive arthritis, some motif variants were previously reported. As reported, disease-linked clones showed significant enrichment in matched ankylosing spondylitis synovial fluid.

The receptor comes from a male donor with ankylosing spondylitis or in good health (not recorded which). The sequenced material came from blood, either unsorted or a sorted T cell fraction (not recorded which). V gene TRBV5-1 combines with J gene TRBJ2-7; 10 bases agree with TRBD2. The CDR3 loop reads CASSLSSGGAHEQYF. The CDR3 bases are TGCGCCAGCAGCTTGAGCAGCGGGGGGGCCCACGAGCAGTACTTC.